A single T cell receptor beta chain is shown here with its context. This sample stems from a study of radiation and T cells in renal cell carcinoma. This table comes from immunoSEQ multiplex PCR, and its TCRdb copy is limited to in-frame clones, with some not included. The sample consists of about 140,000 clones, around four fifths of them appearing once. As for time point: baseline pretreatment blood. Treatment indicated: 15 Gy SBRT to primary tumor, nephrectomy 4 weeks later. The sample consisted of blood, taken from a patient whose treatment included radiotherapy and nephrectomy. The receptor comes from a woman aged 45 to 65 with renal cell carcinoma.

CDR3 residues: CASSLTKDTQYF. CDR3 bases: TGTGCCAGTAGCCTTACGAAGGATACGCAGTATTTT. This chain connects TRBV19 to TRBJ2-3, with D hard to call. The length of the CDR3 is 12 residues. V was clipped by 6 bases and J by 6 bases, with 10 bases between them. The germline V gene encodes CDR1 LNHDA and CDR2 SQIVND (reference sequence).